The T cell receptor (beta chain) described here comes from a study of identical twins. Each CDR3 protein is one row after TCRdb ran MiXCR on the 5' RACE reads. Of 450,000 or so distinct CDR3 sequences in the sample, approximately 14% were seen once. V dropped 2 bases and J dropped 4; count of bases not matched to a gene: 13. This CDR3 contains 17 residues. CDR1 and CDR2 (germline): SGHDT, YYEEEE. These data were also reused for a study on yellow fever vaccine responses in identical twins.

The sequencing input was CD4+ T cells sorted from blood. The clonotype was recovered from a woman younger than 35 in good health. The chain links TRBV5-6 to TRBJ2-7; 9 positions agree with TRBD2. The CDR3, as DNA: TGTGCCAGCAGCTTCTCCGAAGGGACTAGCAGCCCATACGAGCAGTACTTC. This translates into CASSFSEGTSSPYEQYF.